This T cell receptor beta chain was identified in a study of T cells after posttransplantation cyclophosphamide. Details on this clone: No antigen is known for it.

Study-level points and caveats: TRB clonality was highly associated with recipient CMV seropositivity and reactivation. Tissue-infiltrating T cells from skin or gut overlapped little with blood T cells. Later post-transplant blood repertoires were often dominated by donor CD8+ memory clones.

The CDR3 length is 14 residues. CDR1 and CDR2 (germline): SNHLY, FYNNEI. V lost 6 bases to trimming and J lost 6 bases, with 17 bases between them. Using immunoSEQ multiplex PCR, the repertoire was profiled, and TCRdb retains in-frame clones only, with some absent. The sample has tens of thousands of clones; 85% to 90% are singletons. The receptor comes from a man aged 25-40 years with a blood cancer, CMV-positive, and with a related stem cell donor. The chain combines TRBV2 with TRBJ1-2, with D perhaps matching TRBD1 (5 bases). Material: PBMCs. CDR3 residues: CASRIMGGLDGYTF. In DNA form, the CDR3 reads TGTGCCAGCAGGATCATGGGGGGTCTCGATGGCTACACCTTC.